A single count supports the clone carrying this T cell receptor (beta chain). Its antigen is currently unknown. The sample belongs to a study of OX40 agonist ivuxolimab in advanced cancers. Overall study context: Earlier anti-PD-1, anti-PD-L1 or anti-CTLA-4 therapy was permitted; around 40% had received some. Whole-study findings and limits: CD4+ and CD8+ T cells in blood underwent clonal expansion by week 6 at 0.1 to 3.0 mg/kg.

At baseline, cycle 4 day 1, and cycle 7 day 1, blood was sampled. CDR1 is MNHNS and CDR2 is SASEGT in the germline V gene. CDR3 length: 13 amino acids. Trimming pared 7 bases from V and 4 bases from J, leaving 11 bases between. Generated by immunoSEQ multiplex PCR, the TCRdb table keeps only in-frame clones and is missing some. Of 69,000 or so clones listed, over 75% are singletons. V and J are TRBV6-1 and TRBJ2-1; D is ambiguous. This clonotype originated in an adult with an advanced solid tumor such as melanoma, head and neck, liver or kidney cancer. Sample: CD4+ or CD8+ T cells sorted from blood, taken in a trial of the OX40 agonist ivuxolimab. Here the CDR3 DNA reads TGTGCCAGCACGCAGGAAAATTACAATGAGCAGTTCTTC. Amino acids: CASTQENYNEQFF.